The source of this T cell receptor (beta chain) is a study of cytotoxic CD8 clonotypes in ibrutinib-treated CLL (dated by TCRdb to about 2021). Describing the broader study: The cohort included more than 14 treatment-naive and under 13 relapsed/refractory patients; 17 to 18 were IGHV unmutated. All remission and progressive disease samples were collected while patients were still receiving ibrutinib. Cryopreserved peripheral blood mononuclear cells were collected at three points: before therapy, at response, and at either sustained remission or disease progression. On average, each sample had some 250,000 productive templates and roughly 95,000 productive rearrangements. Partial responses were observed in 24 patients and complete responses in 2; after a median follow-up of around 64 months, remission was maintained in 14 patients and progression was observed in approximately 12. Samples at response were collected after a median of about 11 months of treatment, with a range of about 6 to 40 months. Longitudinal samples were obtainable from about 30% of the roughly 90 participants in the trial.

CDR1 and CDR2, looked up from the germline V gene, are MNHEY and SVGAGI. Including the terminal cysteine and phenylalanine, the CDR3 comprises 14 residues. Only CDR3 DNA remains: 42 bases, in frame from the first base. V is reduced by 7 bases and J by 9 bases, leaving a spacing of 16 bases between them. Each clonotype received, on average, about 10x coverage in deep resolution sequencing performed on a MiSeq, where the target depth lay between 1 in 1 million and 1 in 200,000 T cells. TCR beta libraries were generated with the immunoSEQ hsTCRB Kit. For the original study's pipeline: ImmunoSEQ Data Assistant and ImmunoSEQ Analyzer were used for data analysis, and V, D and J genes were assigned according to IMGT definitions. Clonality, which ranges from 0 to 1, was calculated as one minus the normalized Shannon entropy of productive rearrangement frequencies. Only overrepresented clonotypes making up at least 0.05% of each patient's repertoire were included in the public clonotype analysis. Approximately 13 age-matched healthy donor repertoires from immuneACCESS served as clonality controls. TCRdb stores this immuneACCESS table with in-frame sequences only. Part of the clones is absent; in the studies checked, under half of the shortfall reflects unresolved V genes, and no reason is known for the rest. D and trimming were read from the DNA, whereas the V and J calls and clone size are those reported in that table. The sample table lists about 140,000 clones, about 84% of them with a count of one. Of the sample, 7.5% to 9% falls within the top ten clones.

For TCR beta library preparation, roughly 2.2 micrograms of genomic DNA was extracted from cryopreserved PBMCs. Longitudinal blood samples from CLL patients on ibrutinib monotherapy were analyzed using high-throughput TCR beta sequencing. The patients took part in an open-label, single-center phase 2 trial of ibrutinib monotherapy. Results and caveats for the whole study, not just this receptor: Clonality rose at ibrutinib response, remained stable during sustained remission, and dropped back toward baseline at progression. Sampling times were not matched between patients in sustained remission and patients whose disease was progressing, and lymph node repertoires were not examined. Public clonotypes were rare and either shrank or stayed stable during treatment, and the rise in clonality at ibrutinib response reflected expansion of private clonotypes. At baseline, clonality was higher than in age-matched healthy donors and showed a strong correlation with circulating CD8+ T-cell counts.

In regard to this clone: Its antigen has not been determined. No base-level quality is on record; no much larger clone is a single base apart.

The sample consisted of PBMCs, taken after 36 months of ibrutinib treatment. This receptor was identified in a human donor with chronic lymphocytic leukemia. This sequence uses TRBV6-5 and TRBJ2-6; no D gene call is confident. The sequenced DNA: TGTGCCAGCACTTATGTAGGACCTTTCAACGTCCTGACTTTC. This sequence encodes CASTYVGPFNVLTF.